This T cell receptor (beta chain) was found in a study of PD-1 blockade in classical Hodgkin lymphoma. V gave up 2 bases and J gave up 4 bases, with 14 bases separating them. Germline V gene data show CDR1 as SGHTA and CDR2 as FQGNSA. This CDR3 is built from 15 residues. No patient escaped relapse after autologous stem cell transplantation, and brentuximab vedotin exposure varied. The protocol was immunoSEQ multiplex PCR, while the TCRdb copy is restricted to in-frame clones and leaves out a portion. The sample comprises around 14,000 clones, roughly 78% of which are singletons, and roughly 26% rests with the top ten.

The receptor was derived from a human donor with classical Hodgkin lymphoma. This chain links TRBV7-2 with TRBJ1-2, with D possibly matching TRBD1 (5 bases). Sequencing used peripheral blood mononuclear cells (PBMCs), obtained before the second cycle of nivolumab. The CDR3 DNA reads as TGTGCCAGCAGCTTAAATGGGGCCCTGGCCTATGGCTACACCTTC. Its protein is CASSLNGALAYGYTF.